This T cell receptor (beta chain) was sequenced during a study of blood T cells in healthy people across ages. The use of a sample-barcoded 5' primer and a J-beta primer mix characterized a second PCR of roughly 6 to 11 cycles. TCRdb independently ran MiXCR on the 5' RACE reads; one entry per CDR3 protein. The sample contains 1,500,000 or so distinct CDR3 sequences, 35% to 45% of which appear only once. The CDR3 has 13 amino acids. Unmatched junction bases numbered 3, after V lost 6 bases and J lost 1 base. The V gene's germline CDR1 is SGHVS and CDR2 FQNEAQ. This clonotype was picked up a small number of times.

V and J are TRBV7-8 and TRBJ2-7; 7 bases are shared with TRBD1. The clonotype comes from a young woman in good health. Source material: blood. CDR3 sequence reads: CASRTGQSYEQYF. CDR3 nucleotides: TGTGCCAGCAGAACGGGACAGTCCTACGAGCAGTACTTC.